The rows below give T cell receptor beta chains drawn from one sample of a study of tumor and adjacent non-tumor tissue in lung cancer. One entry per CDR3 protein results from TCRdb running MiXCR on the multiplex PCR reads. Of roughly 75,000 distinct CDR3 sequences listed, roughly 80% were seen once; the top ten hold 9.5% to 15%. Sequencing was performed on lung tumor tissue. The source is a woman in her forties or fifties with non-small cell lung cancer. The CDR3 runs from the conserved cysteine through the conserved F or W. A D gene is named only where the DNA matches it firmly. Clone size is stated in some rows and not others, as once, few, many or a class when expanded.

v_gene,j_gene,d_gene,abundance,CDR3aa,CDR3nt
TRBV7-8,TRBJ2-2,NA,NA,CASNTNDLGLAANTGKLFF,TGTGCCAGCAACACCAACGACCTGGGATTAGCGGCCAACACCGGGAAGCTGTTTTTT
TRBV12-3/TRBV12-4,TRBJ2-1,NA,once,CASSLGGNEKVF,TGTGCCAGCAGTTTAGGAGGGAATGAGAAGGTCTTC
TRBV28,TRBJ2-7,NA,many,CASSLIYEQYF,TGTGCCAGCAGTTTGATATACGAGCAGTACTTC
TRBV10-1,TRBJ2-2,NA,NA,CASTESGAWELVF,TGCGCCAGCACTGAGTCGGGGGCCTGGGAGCTGGTTTTT
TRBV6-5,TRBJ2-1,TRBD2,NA,CASSPPTSGSSHGQFF,TGTGCCAGCAGCCCCCCGACTAGCGGTAGCTCCCATGGGCAGTTCTTC
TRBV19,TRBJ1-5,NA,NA,CASMGGNQPQHF,TGTGCCAGTATGGGGGGTAATCAGCCCCAGCATTTT
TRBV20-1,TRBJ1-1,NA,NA,CSARLAVPTGTEAFF,TGCAGTGCTAGATTGGCGGTGCCCACCGGCACTGAAGCTTTCTTT
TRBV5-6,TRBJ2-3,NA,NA,CASSPSRSADMQYF,TGTGCCAGTAGCCCTAGTCGTAGTGCAGATATGCAGTATTTT
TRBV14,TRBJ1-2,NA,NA,CASTPPARPLGGYIF,TGTGCCAGCACCCCACCAGCCAGGCCCTTGGGAGGCTACATCTTC
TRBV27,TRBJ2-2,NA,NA,CASGTGDGGELFF,TGTGCCAGTGGCACGGGAGATGGCGGGGAGCTGTTTTTT
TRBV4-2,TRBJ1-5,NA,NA,CASSQGLTSNQPQHF,TGTGCTAGCAGTCAAGGCCTCACTAGCAATCAGCCCCAGCATTTT
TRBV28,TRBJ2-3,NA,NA,CACSLAASGDGTDTQYF,TGTGCCTGCAGTTTAGCCGCTAGTGGAGATGGAACAGATACGCAGTATTTT
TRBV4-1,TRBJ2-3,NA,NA,CASSQEEGDAVGSTDTQYF,TGCGCCAGCAGCCAAGAGGAGGGGGATGCAGTGGGGAGCACAGATACGCAGTATTTT
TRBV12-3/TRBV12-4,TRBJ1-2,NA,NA,CASRGNENGYGYTF,TGTGCCAGCAGGGGGAACGAGAATGGGTATGGCTACACCTTC
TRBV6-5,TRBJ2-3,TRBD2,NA,CVITLVAGATDTQYF,TGTGTCATCACCCTGGTCGCGGGAGCGACCGATACGCAGTATTTT
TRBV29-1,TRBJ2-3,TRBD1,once,CSVVERRRGRNTDMQYF,TGCAGCGTTGTTGAGCGTCGTAGGGGGCGCAACACTGATATGCAGTATTTT
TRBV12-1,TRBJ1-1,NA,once,CVSSQYKRLRDTEAFF,TGTGTCAGCAGCCAATATAAGCGACTCCGGGACACTGAAGCTTTCTTT
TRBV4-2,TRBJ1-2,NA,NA,CTSNQGGRDGYTF,TGTACCAGCAACCAAGGTGGCAGGGATGGCTACACCTTC
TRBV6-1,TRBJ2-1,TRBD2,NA,CASSLILAGGPPDGKQFF,TGTGCCAGCAGTCTAATCTTGGCGGGAGGCCCGCCGGACGGTAAGCAGTTCTTC
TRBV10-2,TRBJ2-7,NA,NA,CATRATHSSYEQYF,TGTGCCACCCGAGCCACACATTCCTCCTACGAGCAGTACTTC
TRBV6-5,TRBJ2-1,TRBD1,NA,CTYSTGTGSPEQFF,TGTACCTACAGTACCGGGACAGGGTCCCCAGAGCAGTTCTTC
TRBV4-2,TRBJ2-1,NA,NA,CASSQEGGDGPYIEQFF,TGTGCGAGCAGCCAAGAGGGGGGTGACGGGCCCTACATTGAGCAGTTCTTC
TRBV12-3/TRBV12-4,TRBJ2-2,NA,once,CASRSPEAYYTGELFF,TGTGCCAGCAGGAGCCCTGAGGCGTATTACACCGGGGAGCTGTTTTTT
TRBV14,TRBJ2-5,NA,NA,CASSLLGETQYF,TGTGCCAGCAGTCTCCTGGGGGAGACCCAGTACTTC
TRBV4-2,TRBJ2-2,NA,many,CASNSDNANTGELFF,TGTGCCAGCAACTCAGACAACGCGAACACCGGGGAGCTGTTTTTT
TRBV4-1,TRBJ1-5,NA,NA,CASSQDEGGSQLQHF,TGCGCTAGCAGCCAAGACGAGGGAGGAAGTCAGCTCCAGCATTTT